Listed here are 21 T cell receptor beta chains from one sample, sequenced in a study of identical twins. Using its own MiXCR run on the 5' RACE reads, TCRdb lists one record per CDR3 protein. The top ten hold 7.2% of the sample, which has 350,000 or so distinct CDR3 sequences, approximately 13% seen once. In addition, the sample was reused for a study of yellow fever vaccine responses in identical twins.

Sequenced: CD8+ T cells sorted from blood. These receptors were collected from a young woman in good health.

This clonotype was counted at least ten times. This chain joins TRBV12-3 or TRBV12-4 and TRBJ2-7, with D tentatively TRBD1 (6 bases). This CDR3 region has 14 residues. V dropped 2 bases and J dropped 3 bases, with 11 bases sitting between them. The CDR3, as DNA: TGTGCCAGCAGTTTATTTGGGGGCGGCTACGAGCAGTACTTC. Translated: CASSLFGGGYEQYF.

On this clonotype itself: At one boundary the junction diverges from the germline segment, which might be a read error. The gene calls are TRBV12-3 or TRBV12-4 and TRBJ2-5, with D hard to call. The CDR3 is 15 residues long. This chain's CDR3 is CASSLGTDPREAQYF. As DNA, the CDR3 is TGTGCCAGCAGTTTAGGGACGGACCCAAGAGAGGCCCAGTACTTC.

This sequence joins TRBV9 and TRBJ2-5; tentatively, D is TRBD1 or TRBD2 (5 bases each). Germline V gives CDR1 SGDLS, CDR2 YYNGEE. This CDR3 comprises 15 residues. V was trimmed by 3 bases and J by 5 bases, leaving 17 bases between them. Here the CDR3 DNA reads TGTGCCAGCAGCGCAGCCGGGACCCAGCGCGAGACCCAGTACTTC. It specifies CASSAAGTQRETQYF.

The V gene is TRBV27, the J gene TRBJ2-3; D is perhaps TRBD1 (5 bases). V lost 2 bases to trimming and J lost 1 base, with 16 bases between them. The CDR3 runs 17 residues. Per the germline V gene, CDR1 is MNHEY and CDR2 is SMNVEV (reference sequence). The CDR3 nucleotides are TGTGCCAGCAGTTTAATTTTATGGGGCCTGGGCACAGATACGCAGTATTTT. This sequence encodes CASSLILWGLGTDTQYF.

On this clonotype: Germline is not matched at one junction end, which may reflect a read error. The chain couples TRBV27 to TRBJ2-1; D tentatively fits TRBD1 or TRBD2 (5 bases each). The CDR3 sequence is 13 residues long. Germline V gene data show CDR1 as MNHEY and CDR2 as SMNVEV (reference sequence). CDR3 amino acids: CANSWGRGNEQFF. The DNA for the CDR3 is TGTGCCAACAGTTGGGGACGTGGCAATGAGCAGTTCTTC.

A word on this clonotype: The germline gene is not matched at one end of the junction; a read error may be the cause. The chain joins TRBV13 to TRBJ2-7, with TRBD1 identical over 7 bases. Germline V gene data show CDR1 as PRHDT and CDR2 as FYEKMQ (reference sequence). This CDR3 is built from 15 residues. CDR3 nucleotide sequence: TGTGCCAGCAGCCTAGGGGGCCCAAGCTCCTACGAGCAGTACTTC. It is translated as CASSLGGPSSYEQYF.

There are a few counts of this clonotype. The rearrangement links TRBV28 to TRBJ1-4; D is possibly TRBD1 (6 bases). Germline V gene sequence: CDR1 MDHEN, CDR2 SYDVKM. V shed 7 bases and J shed 5 bases, with 14 bases lying between them. The CDR3 loop spans 14 amino acids. The CDR3 is CASINDRFNEKLFF. CDR3 bases: TGTGCCAGCATCAACGACAGGTTCAATGAAAAACTGTTTTTT.

Turning to this clonotype: With a much larger clone just one base away, this may be a read error. The chain employs TRBV12-3 or TRBV12-4 and TRBJ1-1; TRBD1 is a possible D gene (6 bases). This CDR3 is 13 amino acids long. The CDR3 protein is CACRDKLNTEAFF. The CDR3 nucleotides are TGTGCCTGCAGGGACAAGTTGAACACTGAAGCTTTCTTT.

J is TRBJ2-1 and V is TRBV7-9; TRBD2 matches at 10 bases. In germline, CDR1 is SEHNR, CDR2 FQNEAQ (reference sequence). The CDR3 loop spans 15 amino acids. V lost 3 bases to trimming and J lost 7 bases; unmatched junction nucleotides: 6. CDR3 bases: TGTGCCAGCAGCTTTGTAGCGGGAGGAAAAAATGAGCAGTTCTTC. This gives the protein CASSFVAGGKNEQFF.

The chain is built from TRBV11-3 and TRBJ2-1; 8 bases match TRBD2. CDR1 and CDR2 (germline): SGHNT, YENEEA. The CDR3 has 17 amino acids. Trimming removed 1 base from V and 6 bases from J; junction bases left unmatched: 11. The CDR3 spells CASSLVGSGRGRNEQFF. CDR3 DNA sequence: TGTGCCAGCAGCTTAGTGGGGAGCGGGAGAGGTCGCAATGAGCAGTTCTTC.

This clonotype was seen at least ten times. The gene calls are TRBV4-1 and TRBJ1-5; TRBD1 is a possible D gene (5 bases). V lost 0 bases and J 4 bases, leaving 10 bases between the germline ends. The length of the CDR3 is 15 residues. Germline loops: CDR1 MGHRA, CDR2 YSYEKL. Written as DNA, the CDR3 is TGCGCCAGCAGCCAAGATGGGAGACAGAATCAGCCCCAGCATTTT. Protein product: CASSQDGRQNQPQHF.

The chain employs TRBV5-5 and TRBJ2-7; no clear D. Germline CDR1 reads SGHKS; CDR2 reads YYEKEE (reference sequence). The germline V and J ends were trimmed by 6 bases and 3 bases, with 7 bases remaining between them. The CDR3 sequence is 11 residues long. CDR3: CASNRNYEQYF. DNA of the CDR3: TGTGCCAGCAACCGTAACTACGAGCAGTACTTC.

This clonotype has more than one count but fewer than ten. This chain links TRBV5-1 with TRBJ2-3; D gene ambiguous. From germline, CDR1 is SGHRS and CDR2 YFSETQ. This CDR3 region has 16 residues. Deletions cut 1 base from V and 2 bases from J, with 14 bases between. The CDR3 protein is CASSLTGSPLTDTQYF. The CDR3 region has the DNA TGCGCCAGCAGCTTGACCGGCTCACCGCTCACAGATACGCAGTATTTT.

This clonotype was picked up many times. The chain carries TRBV7-8 and TRBJ2-7; D not certain. The length of the CDR3 is 13 residues. The germline V and J ends were trimmed by 5 bases and 3 bases, with 11 bases remaining between them. CDR1 is SGHVS and CDR2 is FQNEAQ in the germline V gene. The CDR3 here is CASSQNSLYEQYF. The CDR3, as DNA: TGTGCCAGCAGCCAGAACAGCCTCTACGAGCAGTACTTC.

Here the CDR3 DNA reads TGTGCCAGCAGTGAAGGGCAGGGGAGGACTGAAGCTTTCTTT. It codes for CASSEGQGRTEAFF. The V call is TRBV2, the J call TRBJ1-1; D may be TRBD1 (6 bases). V was pared by 1 base and J by 5 bases, with 11 bases between. Germline CDR1 SNHLY, CDR2 FYNNEI. The CDR3 has 14 residues.

The rearrangement links TRBV7-6 to TRBJ2-1, with a possible D match to TRBD1 (6 bases). The CDR3 length is 16 residues. Trimming removed 5 bases from V and 8 bases from J, with 22 bases in between. Germline V gene data show CDR1 as SGHVS and CDR2 as FNYEAQ. The CDR3 coding sequence is TGTGCCAGCAGCCTCACCCGCCAGACAGGACGGTATGAGCAGTTCTTC. Its protein is CASSLTRQTGRYEQFF. Using reference TRBV7-6 and TRBJ2-1 for the parts outside the CDR3, the full variable domain is GAGVSQSPRYKVTKRGQDVALRCDPISGHVSLYWYRQALGQGPEFLTYFNYEAQQDKSGLPNDRFSAERPEGSISTLTIQRTEQRDSAMYRCASSLTRQTGRYEQFFGPGTRLTVL.

The chain recombines TRBV5-1 with TRBJ2-5, with TRBD1 matching 9 bases. CDR1 is SGHRS, CDR2 YFSETQ, per germline. CDR3 length: 15 residues. The ends lost 4 bases at V and 1 base at J; junction bases unmatched: 5. The CDR3 coding sequence is TGCGCCAGCAGCAAGGGACAGGGACTCCAAGAGACCCAGTACTTC. Its protein is CASSKGQGLQETQYF.

This clonotype was observed a handful of times. The genes are TRBV5-1 and TRBJ2-3; possible D gene TRBD2, 5 bases. Germline V gives CDR1 SGHRS, CDR2 YFSETQ. The CDR3 length is 15 residues. V lost 0 bases and J 4 bases, leaving 12 bases between the germline ends. CDR3 sequence (DNA): TGCGCCAGCAGCTTGGAAGCTAGCACGGCAGATACGCAGTATTTT. It is translated as CASSLEASTADTQYF. Looking up the rest from reference TRBV5-1 and TRBJ2-3 gives the full variable domain: KAGVTQTPRYLIKTRGQQVTLSCSPISGHRSVSWYQQTPGQGLQFLFEYFSETQRNKGNFPGRFSGRQFSNSRSEMNVSTLELGDSALYLCASSLEASTADTQYFGPGTRLTVL.

Only a few counts were recorded for this clonotype. The rearrangement joins TRBV6-5 to TRBJ2-1, with D possibly being TRBD2 (6 bases). The germline V gene encodes CDR1 MNHEY and CDR2 SVGAGI. This CDR3 region has 15 residues. Trimming left V 2 bases short and J 7 bases short, with 15 bases between. The CDR3 spells CASSYHLRDWNEQFF. In nucleotides, the CDR3 is TGTGCCAGCAGTTACCACCTGCGGGACTGGAATGAGCAGTTCTTC.

Ten or more counts support this clonotype. V and J are TRBV4-1 and TRBJ2-7, with D perhaps TRBD1 or TRBD2 (5 bases each). V shed 4 bases and J shed 0 bases, with 10 bases lying between them. The germline CDR1 and CDR2 sequences are MGHRA and YSYEKL. The CDR3 length is 14 residues. CDR3 DNA: TGCGCCAGCAGCCCCGGGACGGACTCCTACGAGCAGTACGTC. It encodes CASSPGTDSYEQYV.

This clonotype was seen at least ten times. The chain recombines TRBV5-1 with TRBJ2-1; TRBD1 matches 7 bases. The junction had 3 bases not matched to a gene; V was cut back by 0 bases and J by 3 bases. The germline gives CDR1 SGHRS, CDR2 YFSETQ. CDR3 length: 15 residues. CDR3 in DNA: TGCGCCAGCAGCTTGGTGGGGACAGTCTACAATGAGCAGTTCTTC. Translation: CASSLVGTVYNEQFF.